This is a list of T cell receptor beta chains from one sample in a study of metastatic and nonmetastatic thyroid tumors. TCRdb re-analyzed the PCR reads through MiXCR. The data contain about 45,000 clones, about 4% of them singletons. The sample taken for sequencing was blood. The receptors were sampled from a female donor with papillary thyroid cancer or a benign thyroid nodule (not recorded which). Some clones in this sample may be carry-over from other donors' samples. Both conserved end residues are part of each CDR3. The D gene is left open where the match is weak. Where a row states a size, it is once, few, many or the class of an expanded clone; other rows omit it.

d_gene	abundance	v_gene	j_gene	CDR3aa	CDR3nt
NA	many	TRBV11-1	TRBJ2-7	CASSLAPSRSEQYF	TGTGCCAGCAGCTTAGCCCCTAGCCGCAGCGAGCAGTACTTC
TRBD1	many	TRBV12-3/TRBV12-4	TRBJ2-7	CASSLRDSSYEQYF	TGTGCCAGCAGCCTCCGGGACAGTTCCTACGAGCAGTACTTC
NA	few	TRBV27	TRBJ1-2	CASSLSRSGGGYTF	TGTGCCAGCAGTTTATCACGGTCCGGGGGTGGCTACACCTTC
NA	many	TRBV4-1	TRBJ1-3	CASSQDRSSGNTIYF	TGCGCCAGCAGCCAAGACAGAAGCTCTGGAAACACCATATATTTT
NA	NA	TRBV12-3/TRBV12-4	TRBJ1-3	CASSPRSGSGNTIYF	TGTGCCAGCAGCCCCCGGTCAGGGTCTGGAAACACCATATATTTT
NA	many	TRBV5-6	TRBJ2-5	CASSQTTEETQYF	TGTGCCAGCAGCCAAACCACGGAGGAGACCCAGTACTTC
NA	few	TRBV6-1	TRBJ1-5	CASINRASQPQHF	TGTGCCAGCATAAACAGGGCTAGTCAGCCCCAGCATTTT
TRBD2	few	TRBV20-1	TRBJ2-2	CSARDSGRGTGELFF	TGCAGTGCTAGAGATAGCGGGAGAGGGACCGGGGAGCTGTTTTTT
TRBD2	many	TRBV7-9	TRBJ2-1	CASSSGLAGTDNEQFF	TGTGCCAGCAGCTCGGGACTAGCGGGGACAGACAATGAGCAGTTCTTC
NA	medium-sized	TRBV6-1	TRBJ2-1	CASSEDPGAANEQFF	TGTGCCAGCAGTGAAGATCCGGGAGCGGCCAATGAGCAGTTCTTC
TRBD1	many	TRBV12-3/TRBV12-4	TRBJ1-5	CASSSYRDRDSNQPQHF	TGTGCCAGCAGCTCGTACCGGGACAGGGATAGCAATCAGCCCCAGCATTTT
NA	many	TRBV30	TRBJ1-5	CAWSPSQNQPQHF	TGTGCCTGGTCCCCGAGTCAAAATCAGCCCCAGCATTTT
TRBD1	many	TRBV6-1	TRBJ2-7	CASSLGQGRAYEQYF	TGTGCCAGCAGCCTCGGACAGGGAAGGGCCTACGAGCAGTACTTC
NA	NA	TRBV3-1	TRBJ2-7	CASSPRGSGLSYEQYF	TGTGCCAGCAGCCCCCGGGGGAGCGGGTTATCCTACGAGCAGTACTTC
NA	many	TRBV2	TRBJ2-7	CASSEAGYYEQYF	TGTGCCAGCAGTGAAGCTGGGTACTACGAGCAGTACTTC
NA	few	TRBV2	TRBJ2-2	CATAAGSNTWELFF	TGTGCCACCGCGGCGGGCTCGAACACTTGGGAGCTGTTTTTT
TRBD1	many	TRBV20-1	TRBJ2-7	CSATPGTATSYEQYF	TGCAGTGCCACCCCCGGGACAGCTACCTCCTACGAGCAGTACTTC
NA	few	TRBV18	TRBJ2-7	CASSPTTVLSYEQYF	TGTGCCAGCTCACCTACGACTGTTCTCTCCTACGAGCAGTACTTC
NA	many	TRBV5-5	TRBJ1-2	CASSLVGNGYTF	TGTGCCAGCAGCTTGGTTGGGAATGGCTACACCTTC
TRBD1	few	TRBV20-1	TRBJ1-6	CSVTDRDSSPLHF	TGCAGTGTCACGGACAGGGATAGTTCACCCCTCCACTTT
NA	NA	TRBV6-1	TRBJ1-2	CASSEAPGNYGYTF	TGTGCCAGCAGTGAAGCGCCCGGGAACTATGGCTACACCTTC
NA	many	TRBV7-9	TRBJ1-1	CASSHSRRGLNVNTEAFF	TGTGCCAGCAGCCATTCTCGCAGGGGCCTTAATGTGAACACTGAAGCTTTCTTT
NA	few	TRBV18	TRBJ2-1	CASSHASNNEQFF	TGTGCCAGCTCCCACGCCAGCAACAATGAGCAGTTCTTC
TRBD2	many	TRBV12-3/TRBV12-4	TRBJ2-5	CASSFAGVLRETQYF	TGTGCCAGCAGTTTCGCGGGGGTTCTCCGAGAGACCCAGTACTTC
TRBD1	medium-sized	TRBV6-1	TRBJ2-1	CASSELTYGTGGEQFF	TGTGCCAGCAGTGAGCTGACGTACGGGACAGGGGGAGAGCAGTTCTTC
NA	many	TRBV5-4	TRBJ2-6	CASRHRPISGANVLTF	TGTGCCAGCAGGCACAGACCGATCTCTGGGGCCAACGTCCTGACTTTC
NA	few	TRBV6-1	TRBJ2-7	CASYTRGVYEQYF	TGTGCCAGCTATACACGAGGGGTCTACGAGCAGTACTTC
TRBD1	many	TRBV5-6	TRBJ2-5	CASSLRTGQGRETQYF	TGTGCCAGCAGCTTAAGGACGGGACAGGGGAGGGAGACCCAGTACTTC
TRBD2	few	TRBV7-3	TRBJ2-7	CASSFSILADSYEQYF	TGTGCCAGCAGCTTTTCTATACTAGCGGACTCCTACGAGCAGTACTTC
NA	NA	TRBV4-2	TRBJ2-2	CASSQVSRESGELFF	TGTGCCAGCAGCCAAGTCAGCAGGGAATCCGGGGAGCTGTTTTTT
NA	many	TRBV7-3	TRBJ2-6	CASSPKGAGANVLTF	TGTGCCAGCAGCCCAAAGGGGGCTGGGGCCAACGTCCTGACTTTC
NA	few	TRBV12-3/TRBV12-4	TRBJ2-5	CASSLDSRETQYF	TGTGCCAGCAGTTTAGATAGTCGGGAGACCCAGTACTTC
TRBD2	NA	TRBV6-6	TRBJ2-2	CASSYSVAGNGELFF	TGTGCCAGCAGTTACTCAGTAGCGGGGAACGGGGAGCTGTTTTTT
TRBD1	many	TRBV19	TRBJ2-7	CASSTGQGYEQYF	TGTGCCAGTAGTACAGGACAGGGTTACGAGCAGTACTTC
TRBD2	many	TRBV24-1	TRBJ2-1	CATSDSSSGNQNNEQFF	TGTGCCACCAGTGACTCGAGTAGCGGGAATCAGAACAATGAGCAGTTCTTC
TRBD1	many	TRBV20-1	TRBJ2-1	CSAKKDRSSYNEQFF	TGCAGTGCTAAAAAGGACAGGTCCTCCTACAATGAGCAGTTCTTC
TRBD2	few	TRBV5-1	TRBJ2-1	CASRGLAGGPSSSYNEQFF	TGCGCCAGCAGAGGACTAGCGGGAGGCCCTAGTAGCTCCTACAATGAGCAGTTCTTC
NA	many	TRBV3-1	TRBJ2-1	CASSQVPQLGALGQFF	TGTGCCAGCAGCCAAGTACCCCAGCTAGGGGCTTTGGGGCAGTTCTTC
TRBD2	many	TRBV29-1	TRBJ2-1	CSVAGTNYNEQFF	TGCAGCGTAGCCGGGACTAACTACAATGAGCAGTTCTTC
NA	few	TRBV2	TRBJ1-1	CASSEEFRASEAFF	TGTGCCAGCAGTGAGGAATTTAGGGCATCTGAAGCTTTCTTT